A single T cell receptor (beta chain) is shown here with its context. This specimen belongs to a study of blood T cell repertoires in COVID-19. Study-wide context: COVID-19 samples, acute and convalescent, were from the United States, Italy and Spain. T cells, B-cell-depleted T cells, or PBMCs provided the cDNA or gDNA that served as material.

Original processing notes: Estimation of nucleated cell counts was performed using reference gene primer amplification. Repertoires were generated with immunoSEQ multiplex PCR, while TCRdb's copy carries only in-frame clones and drops some. V, J and clone size were drawn from that table, and D and trimming were deduced from the DNA. The profile shows nearly 55,000 clones, roughly 86% of them singletons. The CDR3 is 14 amino acids. The germline V gene has CDR1 SGHTA and CDR2 FQGNSA. V lost 1 base, J lost 2 bases, and 8 bases lay in between. The chain joins TRBV7-2 to TRBJ1-2, with TRBD1 as a possible D gene (5 bases). The sequenced sample consisted of peripheral blood. This sequence was found in a man in his 70s with active COVID-19. The CDR3 DNA follows: TGTGCCAGCAGCTTAGTCCAGGGAAACTATGGCTACACCTTC. It encodes CASSLVQGNYGYTF.